The next 18 T cell receptor beta chains were all read from a single sample in a study of cytomegalovirus exposure and HLA in healthy donors. With 60 Vbeta and 13 Jbeta primers, the PCR was carried out. TCRdb keeps only in-frame clones here, not all; method: immunoSEQ multiplex PCR. The sample consists of about 120,000 clones, 70% to 80% of them appearing once. What was sequenced was PBMCs. Every receptor here comes from a woman in her forties in good health and CMV-seropositive.

In this sample, this clone turned up once. The rearrangement uses TRBV14 and TRBJ2-5; the D gene is possibly TRBD1 (5 bases). Trimming cost V 0 bases and J 4 bases, with 9 bases left between them. CDR3 length: 14 amino acids. The V gene's germline CDR1 is SGHDN and CDR2 FVKESK. The CDR3: CASSQDRERETQYF. The CDR3 coding sequence is TGTGCCAGCAGCCAAGACAGGGAACGAGAGACCCAGTACTTC.

This sequence joins TRBV19 and TRBJ1-4; maybe TRBD1 (5 bases). There are 16 residues in the CDR3. Trimming took off 5 bases at V and 11 bases at J, with 24 bases between the two ends. The germline CDR1 and CDR2 sequences are LNHDA and SQIVND (reference sequence). CDR3 region: CASSPTVGGVPRKLFF. The CDR3 DNA follows: TGTGCCAGTAGTCCGACGGTTGGAGGGGTCCCGAGGAAACTGTTTTTT.

This sequence joins TRBV2 and TRBJ1-2; 12 positions match TRBD1. Looked up from germline, CDR1 is SNHLY and CDR2 is FYNNEI. J lost 7 bases, V lost 5 bases, and 11 bases had no gene match. The CDR3 contains 16 residues. CDR3 DNA: TGTGCCAGCAGTTCTGGGACAGGGGGCGCGCGGGGTGGCTACACCTTC. Translation: CASSSGTGGARGGYTF.

CDR3 DNA sequence: TGTGCCAGCTCACCAGTTTCGGGAGATAATCAGCCCCAGCATTTT. It specifies CASSPVSGDNQPQHF. The chain employs TRBV18 and TRBJ1-5; D uncertain. The CDR3 sequence is 15 residues long. The germline CDR1 and CDR2 sequences are KGHSH and LQKENI. Trimming took 2 bases from V and 4 from J, leaving 12 bases between them.

The chain is built from TRBV7-9 and TRBJ2-1; possible D gene TRBD2, 5 bases. CDR1 is SEHNR and CDR2 is FQNEAQ in the germline V gene (reference sequence). The CDR3 totals 11 residues. V lost 5 bases and J lost 7, with 6 bases in between. CDR3 region: CASSRGNEQFF. In DNA, the CDR3 is TGTGCCAGCAGCCGGGGAAATGAGCAGTTCTTC.

Only one count was recorded for this clone. The chain uses TRBV5-8 and TRBJ2-3; TRBD1 is a possible D gene (6 bases). The CDR3 length is 15 residues. Germline V gene sequence: CDR1 SGHTS, CDR2 YDEGEE. The V and J ends lost 1 base and 0 bases respectively, with 9 bases between them. DNA of the CDR3: TGTGCCAGCAGCTTGACAGGGTTCAGCACAGATACGCAGTATTTT. This translates into CASSLTGFSTDTQYF.

There are a few counts of this clone. The same CDR3 also results from other DNA sequences found in this sample. V and J are TRBV7-6 and TRBJ2-3; 10 bases align to TRBD2. The CDR3 consists of 16 residues. CDR1 is SGHVS and CDR2 is FNYEAQ in the germline V gene. The V segment lost 1 base and the J segment 4 bases; nucleotides outside the gene matches: 5. The CDR3 DNA reads TGTGCCAGCAGCTTAGGGCTAGCGGGAGCTGCAGATACGCAGTATTTT. As protein: CASSLGLAGAADTQYF.

The CDR3 region is CASSQEPGYWETQYF. CDR3 nucleotides: TGTGCCAGCAGCCAAGAACCAGGGTATTGGGAGACCCAGTACTTC. This sequence joins TRBV14 and TRBJ2-5; D perhaps matches TRBD1 (5 bases). Between the trimmed V and J ends, which lost 0 bases and 5 bases, there was a span of 13 bases. In germline, CDR1 is SGHDN, CDR2 FVKESK. The CDR3 totals 15 residues.

The chain uses TRBV7-9 and TRBJ2-5, with a weak D call TRBD2 (6 bases). V lost 5 bases and J 7 bases, leaving 14 bases between the germline ends. CDR1 is SEHNR, CDR2 FQNEAQ, per germline (reference sequence). CDR3 length equals 13 residues. The CDR3 DNA reads TGTGCCAGCAGCCTGTGGGGGGTCGGGACCCAGTACTTC. Translated, it gives CASSLWGVGTQYF.

This clone was recorded once. CDR3 in amino acids: CASSLVPSGGRGETQYF. CDR3 coding DNA: TGTGCCAGCAGCTTAGTTCCTAGCGGGGGACGTGGGGAGACCCAGTACTTC. J is TRBJ2-5 and V is TRBV7-9, with 10 bases aligning to TRBD2. Germline V lookup: CDR1 SEHNR, CDR2 FQNEAQ (reference sequence). V gave up 1 base and J gave up 5 bases; unmatched junction bases: 10. The CDR3 runs to 17 residues.

This clone showed up just a few times. The chain employs TRBV27 and TRBJ2-2; no definite D call. CDR3 length: 14 amino acids. CDR1 is MNHEY, CDR2 SMNVEV, per germline (reference sequence). Trimming pared 2 bases from V and 6 bases from J, leaving 10 bases between. The CDR3 DNA reads TGTGCCAGCAGTTTAGGCAGTGCCGCCGGGGAGCTGTTTTTT. It codes for CASSLGSAAGELFF.

CDR3 nucleotides: TGTGCCAGCAGTGGAGCAGGTACTAGCTCTGGGGCCAACGTCCTGACTTTC. It encodes CASSGAGTSSGANVLTF. J is TRBJ2-6 and V is TRBV2, with D possibly TRBD2 on 5 matching bases. The V end was cut by 4 bases, the J end by 0 bases, with 13 bases between. This CDR3 has 17 residues. Germline values: CDR1 SNHLY, CDR2 FYNNEI. The full variable domain, rest sourced from reference TRBV2 and TRBJ2-6, is EPEVTQTPSHQVTQMGQEVILRCVPISNHLYFYWYRQILGQKVEFLVSFYNNEISEKSEIFDDQFSVERPDGSNFTLKIRSTKLEDSAMYFCASSGAGTSSGANVLTFGAGSRLTVL.

Points on this clone: Compared with germline, one end of the junction differs, possibly owing to a read error. The chain employs TRBV5-4 and TRBJ2-6, with TRBD1 as a possible D gene (5 bases). The CDR3 is 13 residues long. Germline V gene sequence: CDR1 SGHNT, CDR2 YYREEE (reference sequence). The CDR3 nucleotides are TGTGCCAGTCGGGCACAAGGGGTCAACGTCCTGACTTTC. This encodes CASRAQGVNVLTF.

The chain has TRBV7-2 and TRBJ2-7; TRBD2 matches at 7 bases. With V trimmed by 5 bases and J by 7 bases, 11 bases remained unmatched. Germline V gene lookup returns CDR1 SGHTA and CDR2 FQGNSA. The CDR3 covers 14 residues. In nucleotides, the CDR3 is TGTGCCAGCAGCAACCCCGGACTAGTGGGGGAGCAGTACTTC. It codes for CASSNPGLVGEQYF.

This clone was observed a handful of times. The CDR3: CASSYRRDRGSNEQFF. CDR3 in DNA: TGTGCCAGCAGTTACCGACGGGACAGGGGGAGCAATGAGCAGTTCTTC. The chain carries TRBV6-5 and TRBJ2-1; 11 bases are a match to TRBD1. The CDR3 covers 16 residues. Germline CDR1 reads MNHEY; CDR2 reads SVGAGI. J lost 6 bases, V lost 2 bases, and 6 bases had no gene match.

The chain uses TRBV6-5 and TRBJ2-5; 11 bases are shared with TRBD1. This CDR3 is built from 15 residues. In germline, CDR1 is MNHEY, CDR2 SVGAGI. J gave up 1 base and V 5 bases, and 3 bases lay outside the gene matches. The CDR3 is CASSRDRGGQETQYF. The CDR3 DNA follows: TGTGCCAGCAGTCGGGACAGGGGGGGCCAAGAGACCCAGTACTTC.

The genes are TRBV30 and TRBJ1-5, with TRBD1 identical over 7 bases. The length of the CDR3 is 16 residues. With V trimmed by 4 bases and J by 1 base, 10 bases remained unmatched. CDR1 GTSNPN and CDR2 SVGIG come from the germline V gene (reference sequence). DNA of the CDR3: TGTGCCTGGACGAGCCCACACAGGGGAAGCAATCAGCCCCAGCATTTT. Its protein product is CAWTSPHRGSNQPQHF.

Only a few counts were recorded for this clone. The rearrangement links TRBV19 to TRBJ2-3; 7 positions agree with TRBD2. This CDR3 has 18 amino acids. Unmatched junction bases numbered 21, after V lost 5 bases and J lost 7 bases. Germline assignment: CDR1 LNHDA and CDR2 SQIVND (reference sequence). Here the CDR3 DNA reads TGTGCCAGTAGTGGGTACGGGGGAGGGACCGGAGGAGGGCATACGCAGTATTTT. It translates to CASSGYGGGTGGGHTQYF.